These T cell receptor beta chains were read from a single sample in a study of blood T cell repertoires in COVID-19. Method: immunoSEQ multiplex PCR; TCRdb's copy keeps in-frame clones and lacks some. The sample contains around 150,000 clones, around 80% of which appear only once. Sequenced material: peripheral blood. The receptors originated from an elderly woman with active or convalescent COVID-19. Each CDR3 is given with its conserved first and last residue. The order of the fields is J gene, V gene, D gene, clone size, CDR3 protein, CDR3 DNA. The D gene is left open where the match is weak. The size of a clone is reported for some rows only, either as once, few or many, or as a class for expanded clones.

j_call: TRBJ1-2; v_call: TRBV7-9; d_call: -; clone_size: -; cdr3_aa: CASSPGNYGYTF; cdr3_nt: TGTGCCAGCAGCCCCGGGAACTATGGCTACACCTTC
j_call: TRBJ2-5; v_call: TRBV29-1; d_call: TRBD2; clone_size: -; cdr3_aa: CSVEARGWYQETQYF; cdr3_nt: TGCAGCGTTGAAGCGCGGGGGTGGTACCAAGAGACCCAGTACTTC
j_call: TRBJ1-1; v_call: TRBV5-6; d_call: -; clone_size: -; cdr3_aa: CASSLDLGYTEAFF; cdr3_nt: TGTGCCAGCAGCTTGGATCTAGGATACACTGAAGCTTTCTTT
j_call: TRBJ2-7; v_call: TRBV7-2; d_call: TRBD1; clone_size: -; cdr3_aa: CASSLGTAGEQYF; cdr3_nt: TGTGCCAGCAGCTTGGGGACAGCTGGAGAGCAGTACTTC
j_call: TRBJ1-5; v_call: TRBV19; d_call: -; clone_size: -; cdr3_aa: CASSIGSQGGQPQHF; cdr3_nt: TGTGCCAGTAGTATAGGATCGCAGGGCGGTCAGCCCCAGCATTTT
j_call: TRBJ1-3; v_call: TRBV7-2; d_call: -; clone_size: -; cdr3_aa: CASSPRGSSSGNTIYF; cdr3_nt: TGTGCCAGCAGCCCCCGAGGATCGAGCTCTGGAAACACCATATATTTT
j_call: TRBJ2-7; v_call: TRBV18; d_call: TRBD1; clone_size: -; cdr3_aa: CASSPGTAHEQYF; cdr3_nt: TGTGCCAGCTCACCAGGGACAGCTCACGAGCAGTACTTC
j_call: TRBJ1-5; v_call: TRBV28; d_call: -; clone_size: -; cdr3_aa: CASSLSGLSNQPQHF; cdr3_nt: TGTGCCAGCAGTTTGTCAGGGCTCTCAAATCAGCCCCAGCATTTT
j_call: TRBJ1-3; v_call: TRBV7-8; d_call: TRBD1; clone_size: -; cdr3_aa: CASSSGQAITGNTIYF; cdr3_nt: TGTGCCAGCAGCTCGGGACAGGCGATTACGGGAAACACCATATATTTT
j_call: TRBJ1-3; v_call: TRBV4-3; d_call: -; clone_size: -; cdr3_aa: CASSQEGRSVSGNTIYF; cdr3_nt: TGCGCCAGCAGCCAAGAGGGGCGCTCCGTCTCTGGAAACACCATATATTTT
j_call: TRBJ1-3; v_call: TRBV6-5; d_call: -; clone_size: -; cdr3_aa: CASSSPGSGNTIYF; cdr3_nt: TGTGCCAGCAGCTCCCCGGGCTCTGGAAACACCATATATTTT
j_call: TRBJ2-5; v_call: TRBV7-6; d_call: TRBD1; clone_size: -; cdr3_aa: CASSLGDRVEETQYF; cdr3_nt: TGTGCCAGCAGCTTAGGCGACAGGGTAGAAGAGACCCAGTACTTC
j_call: TRBJ1-3; v_call: TRBV5-4; d_call: TRBD1; clone_size: -; cdr3_aa: CASSLGDRAVNTIYF; cdr3_nt: TGTGCCAGCAGCTTGGGTGACAGGGCGGTCAACACCATATATTTT
j_call: TRBJ2-1; v_call: TRBV7-2; d_call: -; clone_size: -; cdr3_aa: CASSLRDWGTYNEQFF; cdr3_nt: TGTGCCAGCAGCTTAAGGGACTGGGGAACCTACAATGAGCAGTTCTTC
j_call: TRBJ1-3; v_call: TRBV9; d_call: -; clone_size: -; cdr3_aa: CASSVSPSNSGNTIYF; cdr3_nt: TGTGCCAGCAGCGTATCCCCCAGTAACTCTGGAAACACCATATATTTT
j_call: TRBJ2-1; v_call: TRBV3-1/TRBV3-2; d_call: TRBD1; clone_size: -; cdr3_aa: CASSPGTGGLRTNNEQFF; cdr3_nt: TGTGCCAGCAGCCCCGGGACAGGGGGTTTACGGACCAACAATGAGCAGTTCTTC
j_call: TRBJ1-2; v_call: TRBV18; d_call: TRBD1; clone_size: -; cdr3_aa: CASSPKWTGNNYGYTF; cdr3_nt: TGTGCCAGCTCACCAAAGTGGACAGGGAATAACTATGGCTACACCTTC
j_call: TRBJ1-3; v_call: TRBV30; d_call: -; clone_size: few; cdr3_aa: CAWSARNTIYF; cdr3_nt: TGTGCCTGGAGTGCTAGAAACACCATATATTTT
j_call: TRBJ1-1; v_call: TRBV12-5; d_call: -; clone_size: -; cdr3_aa: CASGLGTREGRDAFF; cdr3_nt: TGTGCTAGTGGTTTGGGCACTCGGGAGGGCAGGGACGCTTTCTTT
j_call: TRBJ2-4; v_call: TRBV7-9; d_call: -; clone_size: -; cdr3_aa: CASSLMEGIAKNIQYF; cdr3_nt: TGTGCCAGCAGCTTAATGGAGGGAATAGCCAAAAACATTCAGTACTTC
j_call: TRBJ2-4; v_call: TRBV7-9; d_call: -; clone_size: -; cdr3_aa: CASSLNAGLFAGIQYF; cdr3_nt: TGTGCCAGCAGCTTAAACGCAGGGCTATTCGCTGGCATTCAGTACTTC
j_call: TRBJ2-2; v_call: TRBV5-1; d_call: TRBD1; clone_size: few; cdr3_aa: CASSLAGDRVTGELFF; cdr3_nt: TGCGCCAGCAGCTTGGCCGGAGACAGGGTAACCGGGGAGCTGTTTTTT
j_call: TRBJ1-1; v_call: TRBV18; d_call: TRBD1; clone_size: -; cdr3_aa: CASSPGTGSEAFF; cdr3_nt: TGTGCCAGCTCACCAGGGACAGGGTCGGAAGCTTTCTTT
j_call: TRBJ1-2; v_call: TRBV10-3; d_call: TRBD1; clone_size: -; cdr3_aa: CAISERRDRGSYGYTF; cdr3_nt: TGTGCCATCAGTGAGCGAAGGGACAGGGGGTCCTATGGCTACACCTTC
j_call: TRBJ1-5; v_call: TRBV18; d_call: -; clone_size: -; cdr3_aa: CASSLQGTNQPQHF; cdr3_nt: TGTGCCAGCTCCCTCCAGGGTACCAATCAGCCCCAGCATTTT
j_call: TRBJ1-6; v_call: TRBV19; d_call: -; clone_size: -; cdr3_aa: CASSRIWAKGENSPLHF; cdr3_nt: TGTGCCAGTAGTCGTATTTGGGCCAAGGGGGAGAATTCACCCCTCCACTTT
j_call: TRBJ1-6; v_call: TRBV7-2; d_call: TRBD1; clone_size: -; cdr3_aa: CASSATTGGGNSPLHF; cdr3_nt: TGTGCCAGCAGCGCCACTACAGGGGGCGGAAATTCACCCCTCCACTTT
j_call: TRBJ1-1; v_call: TRBV12-5; d_call: -; clone_size: -; cdr3_aa: CASGLQPNTEAFF; cdr3_nt: TGTGCTAGTGGTTTACAGCCGAACACTGAAGCTTTCTTT
j_call: TRBJ2-7; v_call: TRBV5-1; d_call: -; clone_size: -; cdr3_aa: CASSLEREYYEQYF; cdr3_nt: TGCGCCAGCAGCTTGGAAAGAGAATACTACGAGCAGTACTTC
j_call: TRBJ2-2; v_call: TRBV5-4; d_call: TRBD2; clone_size: -; cdr3_aa: CASSVTSVANTGELFF; cdr3_nt: TGTGCCAGCAGCGTTACTAGCGTTGCGAACACCGGGGAGCTGTTTTTT
j_call: TRBJ1-2; v_call: TRBV3-1/TRBV3-2; d_call: TRBD1; clone_size: -; cdr3_aa: CASSPGQGLSLYGYTF; cdr3_nt: TGTGCCAGCAGCCCGGGACAGGGGTTATCGCTCTATGGCTACACCTTC
j_call: TRBJ1-2; v_call: TRBV5-6; d_call: TRBD1; clone_size: -; cdr3_aa: CASSGPTGGANYGYTF; cdr3_nt: TGTGCCAGCAGCGGACCGACAGGGGGGGCTAACTATGGCTACACCTTC
j_call: TRBJ2-4; v_call: TRBV27; d_call: TRBD1; clone_size: -; cdr3_aa: CASSRLTGTGKGNIQYF; cdr3_nt: TGTGCCAGCAGTCGCCTCACCGGGACAGGGAAGGGAAACATTCAGTACTTC
j_call: TRBJ1-4; v_call: TRBV7-2; d_call: TRBD1; clone_size: -; cdr3_aa: CASSRGQGGRVTEKLFF; cdr3_nt: TGTGCCAGCAGTCGCGGACAGGGAGGACGAGTAACTGAAAAACTGTTTTTT
j_call: TRBJ2-5; v_call: TRBV5-4; d_call: TRBD1; clone_size: -; cdr3_aa: CASSSGTGNTARQETQYF; cdr3_nt: TGTGCCAGCAGCTCCGGGACAGGGAATACGGCAAGACAAGAGACCCAGTACTTC
j_call: TRBJ1-2; v_call: TRBV18; d_call: TRBD1; clone_size: -; cdr3_aa: CASSQSGTGAMYGYTF; cdr3_nt: TGTGCCAGCTCACAGTCCGGGACAGGGGCTATGTATGGCTACACCTTC
j_call: TRBJ2-7; v_call: TRBV27; d_call: -; clone_size: once; cdr3_aa: CASRLNRGGIYEQYF; cdr3_nt: TGTGCCAGCAGACTGAACAGGGGGGGGATTTACGAGCAGTACTTC
j_call: TRBJ1-2; v_call: TRBV2; d_call: -; clone_size: -; cdr3_aa: CASSRAGFYGYTF; cdr3_nt: TGTGCCAGCAGCCGGGCAGGGTTCTATGGCTACACCTTC
j_call: TRBJ1-5; v_call: TRBV19; d_call: -; clone_size: few; cdr3_aa: CASSIPSDSSNQPQHF; cdr3_nt: TGTGCCAGTAGTATCCCCTCCGACAGTAGCAATCAGCCCCAGCATTTT
j_call: TRBJ2-7; v_call: TRBV5-1; d_call: -; clone_size: few; cdr3_aa: CASSFGGNVYEQYF; cdr3_nt: TGCGCCAGCAGCTTCGGGGGTAACGTGTACGAGCAGTACTTC
j_call: TRBJ2-3; v_call: TRBV4-3; d_call: -; clone_size: -; cdr3_aa: CASSQDRVFTDTQYF; cdr3_nt: TGCGCCAGCAGCCAAGACCGAGTCTTCACAGATACGCAGTATTTT
j_call: TRBJ1-2; v_call: TRBV14; d_call: -; clone_size: -; cdr3_aa: CASSRTPTGIYGYTF; cdr3_nt: TGTGCCAGCAGTCGAACCCCAACAGGGATCTATGGCTACACCTTC
j_call: TRBJ1-4; v_call: TRBV7-9; d_call: TRBD1; clone_size: -; cdr3_aa: CASSQGNRGINEKLFF; cdr3_nt: TGTGCCAGCAGCCAAGGGAACAGGGGTATTAATGAAAAACTGTTTTTT
j_call: TRBJ2-7; v_call: TRBV18; d_call: TRBD1; clone_size: -; cdr3_aa: CASSPSTGGTYEQYF; cdr3_nt: TGTGCCAGCTCACCTTCGACAGGGGGGACCTACGAGCAGTACTTC
j_call: TRBJ1-2; v_call: TRBV10-3; d_call: TRBD1; clone_size: -; cdr3_aa: CAIRDGQALNYGYTF; cdr3_nt: TGTGCCATCAGAGATGGACAGGCGCTAAACTATGGCTACACCTTC
j_call: TRBJ2-1; v_call: TRBV7-3; d_call: -; clone_size: -; cdr3_aa: CASSPTNVLFF; cdr3_nt: TGTGCCAGCAGCCCGACTAACGTGCTGTTCTTC
j_call: TRBJ2-7; v_call: TRBV5-1; d_call: -; clone_size: -; cdr3_aa: CASRIGGSYEQYF; cdr3_nt: TGCGCCAGCCGGATAGGGGGTAGCTACGAGCAGTACTTC
j_call: TRBJ2-1; v_call: TRBV10-3; d_call: TRBD1; clone_size: -; cdr3_aa: CAIMGEQGRSYNEQFF; cdr3_nt: TGTGCCATCATGGGTGAACAGGGGCGGTCCTACAATGAGCAGTTCTTC
j_call: TRBJ1-1; v_call: TRBV9; d_call: TRBD1; clone_size: -; cdr3_aa: CASSYSGQGLTGTEAFF; cdr3_nt: TGTGCCAGCAGCTATTCCGGACAGGGATTGACCGGCACTGAAGCTTTCTTT
j_call: TRBJ1-1; v_call: TRBV10-3; d_call: -; clone_size: once; cdr3_aa: CAIAGGLTEAFF; cdr3_nt: TGTGCCATCGCCGGGGGACTGACTGAAGCTTTCTTT
j_call: TRBJ1-1; v_call: TRBV18; d_call: TRBD1; clone_size: -; cdr3_aa: CASSPYRGDTEAFF; cdr3_nt: TGTGCCAGCTCACCGTACAGGGGTGACACTGAAGCTTTCTTT
j_call: TRBJ1-1; v_call: TRBV4-1; d_call: -; clone_size: -; cdr3_aa: CASSQGSVGATEAFF; cdr3_nt: TGCGCCAGCAGCCAAGGGTCAGTGGGGGCCACTGAAGCTTTCTTT
j_call: TRBJ1-1; v_call: TRBV21-1; d_call: -; clone_size: few; cdr3_aa: CASSSTRSMNTEAFF; cdr3_nt: TGTGCCAGCAGCTCCACCAGATCAATGAACACTGAAGCTTTCTTT
j_call: TRBJ2-2; v_call: TRBV19; d_call: -; clone_size: -; cdr3_aa: CASRIGPGELFF; cdr3_nt: TGTGCCAGTAGGATAGGGCCCGGGGAGCTGTTTTTT